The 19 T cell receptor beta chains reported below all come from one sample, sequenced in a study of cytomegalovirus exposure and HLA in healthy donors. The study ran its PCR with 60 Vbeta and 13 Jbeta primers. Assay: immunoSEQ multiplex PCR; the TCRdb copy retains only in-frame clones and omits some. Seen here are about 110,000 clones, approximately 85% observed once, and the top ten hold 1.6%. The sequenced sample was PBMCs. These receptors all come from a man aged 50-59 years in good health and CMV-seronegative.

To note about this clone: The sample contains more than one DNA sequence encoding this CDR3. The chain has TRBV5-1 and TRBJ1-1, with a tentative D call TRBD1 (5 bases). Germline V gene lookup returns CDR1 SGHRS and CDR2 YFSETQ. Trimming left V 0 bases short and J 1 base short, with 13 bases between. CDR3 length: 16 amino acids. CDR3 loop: CASSLDVGLGNTEAFF. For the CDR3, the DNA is TGCGCCAGCAGCTTGGATGTGGGGCTGGGGAACACTGAAGCTTTCTTT. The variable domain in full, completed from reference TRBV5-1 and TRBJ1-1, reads KAGVTQTPRYLIKTRGQQVTLSCSPISGHRSVSWYQQTPGQGLQFLFEYFSETQRNKGNFPGRFSGRQFSNSRSEMNVSTLELGDSALYLCASSLDVGLGNTEAFFGQGTRLTVV.

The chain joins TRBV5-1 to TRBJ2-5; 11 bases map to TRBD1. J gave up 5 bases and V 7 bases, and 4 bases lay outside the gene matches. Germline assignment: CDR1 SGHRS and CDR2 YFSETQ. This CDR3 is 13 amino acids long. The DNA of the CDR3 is TGCGCCAGCGGACAGGGGGCGCTTGAGACCCAGTACTTC. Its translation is CASGQGALETQYF.

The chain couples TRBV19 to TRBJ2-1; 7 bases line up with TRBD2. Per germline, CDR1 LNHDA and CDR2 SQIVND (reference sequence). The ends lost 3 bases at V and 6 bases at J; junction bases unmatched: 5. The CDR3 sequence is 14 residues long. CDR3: CASSIRDYSNEQFF. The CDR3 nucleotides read TGTGCCAGTAGTATCCGGGACTACTCCAATGAGCAGTTCTTC. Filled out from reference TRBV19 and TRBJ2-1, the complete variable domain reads DGGITQSPKYLFRKEGQNVTLSCEQNLNHDAMYWYRQDPGQGLRLIYYSQIVNDFQKGDIAEGYSVSREKKESFPLTVTSAQKNPTAFYLCASSIRDYSNEQFFGPGTRLTVL.

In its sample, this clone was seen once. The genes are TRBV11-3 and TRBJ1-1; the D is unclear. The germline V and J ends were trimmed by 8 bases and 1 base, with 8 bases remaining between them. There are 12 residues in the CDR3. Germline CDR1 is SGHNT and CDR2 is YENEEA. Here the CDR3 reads CASGGRNTEAFF. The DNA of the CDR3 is TGTGCCAGCGGAGGGCGGAACACTGAAGCTTTCTTT.

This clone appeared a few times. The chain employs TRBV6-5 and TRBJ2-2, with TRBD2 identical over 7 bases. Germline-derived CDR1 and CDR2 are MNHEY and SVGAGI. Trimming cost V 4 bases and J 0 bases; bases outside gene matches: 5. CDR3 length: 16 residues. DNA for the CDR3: TGTGCCAGCAGTTCAACAAGCGGGGCGAACACCGGGGAGCTGTTTTTT. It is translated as CASSSTSGANTGELFF.

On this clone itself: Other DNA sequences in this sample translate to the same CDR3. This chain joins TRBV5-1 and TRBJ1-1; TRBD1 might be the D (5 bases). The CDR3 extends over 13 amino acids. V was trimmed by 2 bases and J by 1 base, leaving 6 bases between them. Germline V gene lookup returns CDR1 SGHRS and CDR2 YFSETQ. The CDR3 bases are TGCGCCAGCAGCTTCGGGGGGAACACTGAAGCTTTCTTT. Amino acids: CASSFGGNTEAFF. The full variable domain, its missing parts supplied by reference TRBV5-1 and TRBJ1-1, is KAGVTQTPRYLIKTRGQQVTLSCSPISGHRSVSWYQQTPGQGLQFLFEYFSETQRNKGNFPGRFSGRQFSNSRSEMNVSTLELGDSALYLCASSFGGNTEAFFGQGTRLTVV.

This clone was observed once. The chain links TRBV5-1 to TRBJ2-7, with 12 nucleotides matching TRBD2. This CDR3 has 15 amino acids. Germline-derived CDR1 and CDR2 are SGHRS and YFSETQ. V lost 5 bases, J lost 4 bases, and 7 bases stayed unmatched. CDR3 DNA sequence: TGCGCCAGCAGTCTAGCGGGGGGGCTGGTTTACGAGCAGTACTTC. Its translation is CASSLAGGLVYEQYF.

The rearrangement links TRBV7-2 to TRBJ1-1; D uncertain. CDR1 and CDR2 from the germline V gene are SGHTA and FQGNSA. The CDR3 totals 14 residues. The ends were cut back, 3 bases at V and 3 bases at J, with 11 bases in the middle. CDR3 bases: TGTGCCAGCAGCTTGAGACCAGAGGACACTGAAGCTTTCTTT. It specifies CASSLRPEDTEAFF.

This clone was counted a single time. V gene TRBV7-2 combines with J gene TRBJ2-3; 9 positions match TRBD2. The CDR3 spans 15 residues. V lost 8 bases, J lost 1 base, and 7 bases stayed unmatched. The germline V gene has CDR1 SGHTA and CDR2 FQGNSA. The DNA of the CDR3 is TGTGCCAGCTACCCTAGCGGGGTCCGCACAGATACGCAGTATTTT. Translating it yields CASYPSGVRTDTQYF.

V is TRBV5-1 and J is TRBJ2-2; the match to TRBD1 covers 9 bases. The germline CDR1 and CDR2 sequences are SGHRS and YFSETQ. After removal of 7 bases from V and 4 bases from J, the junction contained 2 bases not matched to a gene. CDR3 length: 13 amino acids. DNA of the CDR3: TGCGCCAGCGGGACAGGGCCCACCGGGGAGCTGTTTTTT. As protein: CASGTGPTGELFF.

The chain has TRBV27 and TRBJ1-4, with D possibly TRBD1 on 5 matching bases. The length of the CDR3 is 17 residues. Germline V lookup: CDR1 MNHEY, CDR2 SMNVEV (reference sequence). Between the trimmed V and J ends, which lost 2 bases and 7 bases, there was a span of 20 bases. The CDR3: CASSLTQIRRRGEKLFF. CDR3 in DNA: TGTGCCAGCAGTTTAACACAGATTAGGAGGAGGGGTGAAAAACTGTTTTTT. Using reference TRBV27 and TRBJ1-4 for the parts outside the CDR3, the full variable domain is EAQVTQNPRYLITVTGKKLTVTCSQNMNHEYMSWYRQDPGLGLRQIYYSMNVEVTDKGDVPEGYKVSRKEKRNFPLILESPSPNQTSLYFCASSLTQIRRRGEKLFFGSGTQLSVL.

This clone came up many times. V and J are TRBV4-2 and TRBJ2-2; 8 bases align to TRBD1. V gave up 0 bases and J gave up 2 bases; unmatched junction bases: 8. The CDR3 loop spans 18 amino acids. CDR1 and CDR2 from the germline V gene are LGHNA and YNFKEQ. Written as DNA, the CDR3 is TGTGCCAGCAGCCAAGACGAGGGACAGGCAGAAAACACCGGGGAGCTGTTTTTT. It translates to CASSQDEGQAENTGELFF.

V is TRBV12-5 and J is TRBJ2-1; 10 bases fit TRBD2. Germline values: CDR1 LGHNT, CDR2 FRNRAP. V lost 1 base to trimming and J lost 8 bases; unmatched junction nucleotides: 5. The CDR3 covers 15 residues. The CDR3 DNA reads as TGTGCTAGTGGTTTGGCAGCGGGGGGGCTCCATGAGCAGTTCTTC. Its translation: CASGLAAGGLHEQFF.

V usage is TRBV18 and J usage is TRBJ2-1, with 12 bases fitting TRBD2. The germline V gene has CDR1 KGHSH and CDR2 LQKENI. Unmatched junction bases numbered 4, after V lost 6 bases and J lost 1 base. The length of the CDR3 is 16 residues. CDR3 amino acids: CASSLGLAGSYNEQFF. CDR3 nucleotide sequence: TGTGCCAGCTCCCTCGGACTAGCGGGGTCCTACAATGAGCAGTTCTTC.

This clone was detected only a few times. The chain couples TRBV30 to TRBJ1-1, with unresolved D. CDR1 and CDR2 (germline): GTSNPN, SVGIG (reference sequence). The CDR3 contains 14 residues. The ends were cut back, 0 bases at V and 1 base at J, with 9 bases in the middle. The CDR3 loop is CAWSVRGRNTEAFF. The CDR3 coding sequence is TGTGCCTGGAGTGTACGAGGGAGGAACACTGAAGCTTTCTTT.

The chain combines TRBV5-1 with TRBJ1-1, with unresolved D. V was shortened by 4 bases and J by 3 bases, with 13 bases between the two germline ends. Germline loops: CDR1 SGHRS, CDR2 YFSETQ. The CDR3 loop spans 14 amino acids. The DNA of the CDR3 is TGCGCCAGCAGCCCGTTGGGCAAGGACACTGAAGCTTTCTTT. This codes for CASSPLGKDTEAFF.

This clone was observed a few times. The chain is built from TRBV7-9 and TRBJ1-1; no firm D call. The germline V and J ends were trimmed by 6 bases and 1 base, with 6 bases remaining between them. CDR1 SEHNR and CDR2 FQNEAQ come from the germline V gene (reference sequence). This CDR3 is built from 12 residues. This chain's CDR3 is CASSTANTEAFF. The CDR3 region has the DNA TGTGCCAGCAGTACAGCGAACACTGAAGCTTTCTTT.

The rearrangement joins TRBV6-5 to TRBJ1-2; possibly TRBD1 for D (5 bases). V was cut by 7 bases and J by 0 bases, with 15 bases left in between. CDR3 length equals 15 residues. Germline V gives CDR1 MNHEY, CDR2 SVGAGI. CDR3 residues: CASTRGGEANYGYTF. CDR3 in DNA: TGTGCCAGCACCCGGGGGGGGGAGGCTAACTATGGCTACACCTTC.

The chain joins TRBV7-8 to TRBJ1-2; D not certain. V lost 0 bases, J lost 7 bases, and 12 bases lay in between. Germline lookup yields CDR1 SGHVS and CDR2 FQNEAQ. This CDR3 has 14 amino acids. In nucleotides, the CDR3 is TGTGCCAGCAGCTTAGCGCGTGATGGGCCTGGCTACACCTTC. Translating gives CASSLARDGPGYTF.